This TCR beta chain was captured in a study of T cells in tumors after PD-1 blockade. On the study more broadly: Each patient got pembrolizumab 200 mg every 3 weeks or cemiplimab 350 mg every 2 weeks.

Only in-frame clones appear in the TCRdb table, and some are missing; sequencing was by immunoSEQ multiplex PCR. This repertoire shows around 34,000 clones, roughly two thirds found once; its top ten account for under 50%. Trimming cost V 5 bases and J 3 bases; bases outside gene matches: 2. Per the germline V gene, CDR1 is SEHNR and CDR2 is FQNEAQ (reference sequence). The CDR3 is 14 residues long. This rearrangement joins TRBV7-9 to TRBJ1-4, with 8 nucleotides matching TRBD1. The sequence derives from a human donor with basal cell carcinoma. Sequenced here: PBMCs, sampled after anti-PD-1 treatment. The CDR3 nucleotides are TGTGCCAGCAGCCAACAGGGGGCTAATGAAAAACTGTTTTTT. It is translated as CASSQQGANEKLFF.